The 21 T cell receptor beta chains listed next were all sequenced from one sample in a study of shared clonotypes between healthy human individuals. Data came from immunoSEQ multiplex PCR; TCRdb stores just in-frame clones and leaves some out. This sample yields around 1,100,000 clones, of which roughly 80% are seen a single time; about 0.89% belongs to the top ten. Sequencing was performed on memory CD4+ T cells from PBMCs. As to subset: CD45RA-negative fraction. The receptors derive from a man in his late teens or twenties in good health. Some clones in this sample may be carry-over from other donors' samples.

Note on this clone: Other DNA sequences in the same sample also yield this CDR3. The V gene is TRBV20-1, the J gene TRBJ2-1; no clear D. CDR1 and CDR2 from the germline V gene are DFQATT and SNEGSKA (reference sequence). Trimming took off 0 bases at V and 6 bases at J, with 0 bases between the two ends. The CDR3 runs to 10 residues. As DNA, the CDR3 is TGCAGTGCTAGAGACAATGAGCAGTTCTTC. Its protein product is CSARDNEQFF.

The CDR3 bases are TGTGCCAGCAGTCCCACTCCGGGACACCTTAGTTTGACCTCAGATACGCAGTATTTT. Protein: CASSPTPGHLSLTSDTQYF. V and J are TRBV28 and TRBJ2-3; TRBD1 is a possible D gene (6 bases). The CDR3 consists of 19 residues. Germline CDR1 and CDR2: MDHEN and SYDVKM. V gave up 5 bases and J gave up 4 bases, with 28 bases separating them.

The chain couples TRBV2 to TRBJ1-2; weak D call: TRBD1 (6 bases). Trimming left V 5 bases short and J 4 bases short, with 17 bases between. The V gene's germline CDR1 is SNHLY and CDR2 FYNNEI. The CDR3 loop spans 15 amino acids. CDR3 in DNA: TGTGCCAGCAGTAGGGGGGGCGCAATATTCTATGGCTACACCTTC. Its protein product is CASSRGGAIFYGYTF.

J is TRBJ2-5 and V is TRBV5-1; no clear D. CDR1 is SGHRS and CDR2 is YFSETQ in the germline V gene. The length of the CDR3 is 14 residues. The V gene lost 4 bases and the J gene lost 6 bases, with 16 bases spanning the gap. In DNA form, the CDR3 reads TGCGCCAGCAGCGCTTTGACAAGTAGGAAGACCCAGTACTTC. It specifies CASSALTSRKTQYF.

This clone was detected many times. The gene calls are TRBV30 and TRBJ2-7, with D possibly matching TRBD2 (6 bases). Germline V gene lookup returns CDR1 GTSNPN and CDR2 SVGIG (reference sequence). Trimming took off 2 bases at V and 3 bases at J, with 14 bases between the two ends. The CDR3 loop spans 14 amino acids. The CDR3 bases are TGTGCCTGGAGTTGGACCCCGGGGGTCTACGAGCAGTACTTC. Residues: CAWSWTPGVYEQYF.

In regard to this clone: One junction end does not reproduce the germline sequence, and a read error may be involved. The CDR3 is CAWNKGRKTGELVF. DNA for the CDR3: TGTGCCTGGAATAAGGGGAGAAAGACCGGGGAGCTGGTTTTT. This chain connects TRBV30 to TRBJ2-2, with D possibly called TRBD1 or TRBD2 (5 bases each). This CDR3 spans 14 amino acids. CDR1 is GTSNPN, CDR2 SVGIG, per germline (reference sequence). The full variable domain, rest sourced from reference TRBV30 and TRBJ2-2, is SQTIHQWPATLVQPVGSPLSLECTVEGTSNPNLYWYRQAAGRGLQLLFYSVGIGQISSEVPQNLSASRPQDRQFILSSKKLLLSDSGFYLCAWNKGRKTGELVFGEGSRLTVL.

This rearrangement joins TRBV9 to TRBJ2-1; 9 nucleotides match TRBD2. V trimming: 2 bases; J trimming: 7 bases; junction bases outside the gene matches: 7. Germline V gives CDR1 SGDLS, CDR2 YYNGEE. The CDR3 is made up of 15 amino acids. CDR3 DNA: TGTGCCAGCAGCGTCGGACTAGCGCGCGGGAATGAGCAGTTCTTC. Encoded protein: CASSVGLARGNEQFF.

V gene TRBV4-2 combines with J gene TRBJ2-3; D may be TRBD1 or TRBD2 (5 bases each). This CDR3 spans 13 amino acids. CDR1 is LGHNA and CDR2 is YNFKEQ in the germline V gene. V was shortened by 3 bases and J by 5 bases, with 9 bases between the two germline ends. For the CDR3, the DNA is TGTGCCAGCAGCCAGGGACCCCAAGATACGCAGTATTTT. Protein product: CASSQGPQDTQYF.

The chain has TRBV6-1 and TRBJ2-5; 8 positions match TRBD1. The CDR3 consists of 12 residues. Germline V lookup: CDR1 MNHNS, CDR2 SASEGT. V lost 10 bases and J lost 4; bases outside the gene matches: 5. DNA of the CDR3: TGTGCCAATCAGGGGGCCGGAGAGACCCAGTACTTC. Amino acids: CANQGAGETQYF.

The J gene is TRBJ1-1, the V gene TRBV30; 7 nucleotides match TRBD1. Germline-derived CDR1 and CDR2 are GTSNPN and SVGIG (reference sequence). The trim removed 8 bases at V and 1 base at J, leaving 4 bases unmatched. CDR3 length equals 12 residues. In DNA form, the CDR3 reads TGTGCCAGGGGACAGACGAACACTGAAGCTTTCTTT. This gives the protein CARGQTNTEAFF.

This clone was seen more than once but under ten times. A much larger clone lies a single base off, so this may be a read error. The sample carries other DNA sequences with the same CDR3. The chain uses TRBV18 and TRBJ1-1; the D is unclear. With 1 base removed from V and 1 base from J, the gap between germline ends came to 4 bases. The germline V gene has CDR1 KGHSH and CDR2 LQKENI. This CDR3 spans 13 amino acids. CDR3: CASSPQGNTEAFF. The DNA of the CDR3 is TGTGCCAGCTCACCACAAGGGAACACTGAAGCTTTCTTT.

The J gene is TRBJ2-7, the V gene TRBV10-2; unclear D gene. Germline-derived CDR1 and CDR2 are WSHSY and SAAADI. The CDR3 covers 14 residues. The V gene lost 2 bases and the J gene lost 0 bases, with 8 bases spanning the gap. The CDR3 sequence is CASSEVWSSYEQYF. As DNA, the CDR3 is TGCGCCAGCAGTGAGGTCTGGAGCTCCTACGAGCAGTACTTC.

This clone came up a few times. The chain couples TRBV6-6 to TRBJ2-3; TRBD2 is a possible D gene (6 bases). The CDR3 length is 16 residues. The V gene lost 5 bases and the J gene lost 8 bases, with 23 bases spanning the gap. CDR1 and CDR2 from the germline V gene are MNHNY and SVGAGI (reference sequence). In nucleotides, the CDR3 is TGTGCCAGCAGTCCTATCTTGACTAGGAACTATGGTACGCAGTATTTT. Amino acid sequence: CASSPILTRNYGTQYF.

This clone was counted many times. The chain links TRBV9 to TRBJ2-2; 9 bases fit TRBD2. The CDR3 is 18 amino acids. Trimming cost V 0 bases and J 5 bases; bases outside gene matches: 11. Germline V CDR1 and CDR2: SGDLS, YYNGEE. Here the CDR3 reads CASSVGVGLAGRTGELFF. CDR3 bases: TGTGCCAGCAGCGTAGGGGTAGGGCTAGCGGGACGGACCGGGGAGCTGTTTTTT. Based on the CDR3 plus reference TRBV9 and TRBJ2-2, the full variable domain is DSGVTQTPKHLITATGQRVTLRCSPRSGDLSVYWYQQSLDQGLQFLIQYYNGEERAKGNILERFSAQQFPDLHSELNLSSLELGDSALYFCASSVGVGLAGRTGELFFGEGSRLTVL.

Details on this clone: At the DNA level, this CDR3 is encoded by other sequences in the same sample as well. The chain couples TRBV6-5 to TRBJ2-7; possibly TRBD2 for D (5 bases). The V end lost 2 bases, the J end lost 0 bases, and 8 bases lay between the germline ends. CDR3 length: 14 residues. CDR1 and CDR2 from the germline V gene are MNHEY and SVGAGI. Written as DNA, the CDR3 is TGTGCCAGCAGTTACCGGGGAAGCTCCTACGAGCAGTACTTC. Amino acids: CASSYRGSSYEQYF.

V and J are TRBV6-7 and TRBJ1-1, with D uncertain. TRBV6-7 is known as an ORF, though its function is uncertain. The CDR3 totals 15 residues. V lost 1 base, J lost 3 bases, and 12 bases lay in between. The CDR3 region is CASSYFDPWDTEAFF. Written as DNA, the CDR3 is TGTGCCAGCAGTTACTTCGATCCTTGGGACACTGAAGCTTTCTTT.

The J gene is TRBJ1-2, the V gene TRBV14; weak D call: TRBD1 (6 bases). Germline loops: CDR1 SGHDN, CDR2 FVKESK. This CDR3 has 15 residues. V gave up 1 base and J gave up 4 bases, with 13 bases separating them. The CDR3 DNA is TGTGCCAGCAGCCAAGGTCGCAGGGGCTCCTATGGCTACACCTTC. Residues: CASSQGRRGSYGYTF.

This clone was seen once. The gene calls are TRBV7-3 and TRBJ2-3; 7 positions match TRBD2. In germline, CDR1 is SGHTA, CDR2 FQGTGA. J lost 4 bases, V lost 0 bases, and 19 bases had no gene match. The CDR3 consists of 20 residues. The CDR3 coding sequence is TGTGCCAGCAGCTTAACGTCCGGGGCGGGAGAAAGAAGAGCCGCAGATACGCAGTATTTT. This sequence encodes CASSLTSGAGERRAADTQYF.

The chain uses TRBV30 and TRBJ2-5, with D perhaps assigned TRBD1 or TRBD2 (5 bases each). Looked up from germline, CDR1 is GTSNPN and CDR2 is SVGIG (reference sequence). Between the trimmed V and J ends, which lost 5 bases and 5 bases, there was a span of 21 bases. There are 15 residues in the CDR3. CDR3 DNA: TGTGCCTGGGATACGGGGCTTCGGGAAGGCGAGACCCAGTACTTC. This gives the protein CAWDTGLREGETQYF.

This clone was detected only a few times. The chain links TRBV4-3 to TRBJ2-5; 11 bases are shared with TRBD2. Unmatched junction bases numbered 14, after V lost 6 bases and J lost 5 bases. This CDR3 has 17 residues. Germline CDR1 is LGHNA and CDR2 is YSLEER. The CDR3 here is CASSLGLGLAGGETQYF. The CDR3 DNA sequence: TGCGCCAGCAGTCTCGGATTGGGGCTAGCGGGAGGTGAGACCCAGTACTTC.

The DNA of the CDR3 is TGTGCCAGCAGTGAATTTGCACTGAACTATGGCTACACCTTC. The encoded protein is CASSEFALNYGYTF. The chain joins TRBV2 to TRBJ1-2; no clear D gene. Germline V gene data show CDR1 as SNHLY and CDR2 as FYNNEI. V was shortened by 2 bases and J by 2 bases, with 9 bases between the two germline ends. The length of the CDR3 is 14 residues.